This T cell receptor (beta chain) was observed in a study of beta chain features in type 1 diabetes. Turning to the study itself: All of the samples together had 85 million to 130 million sorted cells examined.

Each donor gave one heparinised blood draw averaging around 120 mL. Sequenced material consisted of expressed TCRB transcripts (all of the isolated RNA was reverse transcribed). TCRdb keeps only in-frame clones here, not all; method: immunoSEQ multiplex PCR. The sample includes about 150,000 clones, over 8.5% of them seen just once. This sequence was found in a man aged 18 to 29 in good health. Source material: central memory CD4+ T cells from blood.

CDR3 nucleotide sequence: TGTGCCAGCAGCGTAGGGGGCGCGGAGACCGGGGAGCTGTTTTTT. Protein sequence: CASSVGGAETGELFF. The chain links TRBV9 to TRBJ2-2, with D perhaps TRBD1 (5 bases). Germline V lookup: CDR1 SGDLS, CDR2 YYNGEE. The CDR3 covers 15 residues. V was trimmed by 0 bases and J by 5 bases, leaving 11 bases between them.